This TCR beta chain was found in a study of T cell responses to AZD1222 COVID-19 vaccine. Overall study results and limits: Scientists sampled the repertoires only once the peak T cell response had passed. Spike-spanning, vaccine-associated CD4 TCRs were dominant at 160-218 and 743-854.

Concerning this clone itself: Its antigen remains unknown.

Germline assignment: CDR1 DFQATT and CDR2 SNEGSKA (reference sequence). V trimming: 3 bases; J trimming: 4 bases; junction bases outside the gene matches: 4. The CDR3 sequence is 14 residues long. Generated by immunoSEQ multiplex PCR, the TCRdb table keeps only in-frame clones and is missing some. The sample lists about 180,000 clones, roughly nine tenths occurring once. The specimen comprised peripheral blood, sampled on day 0 of AZD1222 vaccination. The V call is TRBV20-1, the J call TRBJ2-2, with 8 positions matching TRBD2. The TCR comes from an adult in good health. The DNA for the CDR3 is TGCAGTGCTAGTCGGGGGGGCCGCACCGGGGAGCTGTTTTTT. Amino acids: CSASRGGRTGELFF.